This record looks at one T cell receptor beta chain sequence and its context. The sample is drawn from a study of blood T cell repertoires in COVID-19. For the study at large: There were acute and convalescent COVID-19 samples, and they came from the United States, Italy and Spain. T cells, B-cell-depleted T cells, or PBMCs supplied cDNA or gDNA.

As originally analysed: Quantification of nucleated cells was approximated via reference gene primer amplification. This table comes from immunoSEQ multiplex PCR, and its TCRdb copy is limited to in-frame clones, with some not included. V and J calls and clone size are given by that table; D and trimming were obtained from the DNA. Altogether about 76,000 clones are present, more than 75% being singletons, with the ten largest covering under 6.5%. The CDR3 is 15 residues long. Unmatched junction bases numbered 6, after V lost 2 bases and J lost 5 bases. Germline assignment: CDR1 SGHTS and CDR2 YDEGEE.

Input material: peripheral blood. The J gene is TRBJ1-4, the V gene TRBV5-8, with 7 nucleotides matching TRBD1. The receptor was derived from a human donor in a cohort sampled during active COVID-19. CDR3: CASSFQGQTNEKLFF. CDR3 nucleotide sequence: TGTGCCAGCAGCTTCCAGGGACAGACAAATGAAAAACTGTTTTTT.